The 21 T cell receptor beta chains below come from one sample, sequenced in a study of CD8+CD57+ T cells in acquired aplastic anemia. Genomic DNA served as template for TCR beta VDJ and CDR3 profiling. Using its own MiXCR run on the reads, TCRdb lists one record per CDR3 protein. The repertoire holds 200,000 to 250,000 distinct CDR3 sequences, with roughly 57% as singletons. Sequenced material: sorted CD4+, CD8+, or CD8+CD57+ T cells (not recorded which) from PBMCs. The receptors here all came from a human donor in good health.

Many counts were recorded for this clonotype. The chain combines TRBV14 with TRBJ2-5, with D hard to call. V was trimmed by 1 base and J by 7 bases, leaving 7 bases between them. Germline V CDR1 and CDR2: SGHDN, FVKESK. There are 12 residues in the CDR3. The CDR3 is CASSQVLRTQYF. As DNA, the CDR3 is TGTGCCAGCAGCCAAGTCCTAAGGACCCAGTACTTC. The complete variable domain, with remaining parts taken from reference TRBV14 and TRBJ2-5, reads EAGVTQFPSHSVIEKGQTVTLRCDPISGHDNLYWYRRVMGKEIKFLLHFVKESKQDESGMPNNRFLAERTGGTYSTLKVQPAELEDSGVYFCASSQVLRTQYFGPGTRLLVL.

The chain joins TRBV7-3 to TRBJ2-2; 10 bases agree with TRBD1. Losses at the gene ends were 4 bases for V and 0 bases for J; bases not matched to a gene: 5. The CDR3 is 17 amino acids. Germline V gives CDR1 SGHTA, CDR2 FQGTGA. CDR3 bases: TGTGCCAGCAGCTCAGACAGGGGGCTAACGAACACCGGGGAGCTGTTTTTT. Its protein product is CASSSDRGLTNTGELFF.

Many counts were recorded for this clonotype. This CDR3 is missing its conserved last phenylalanine or tryptophan, likely due to a read error. The gene calls are TRBV14 and TRBJ2-3; D gene ambiguous. This CDR3 spans 12 amino acids. CDR1 is SGHDN and CDR2 is FVKESK in the germline V gene. V dropped 0 bases and J dropped 10 bases, with 8 bases sitting between them. CDR3 in amino acids: CASSQEPPAQYL. In DNA form, the CDR3 reads TGTGCCAGCAGCCAAGAGCCCCCAGCGCAGTATCTT.

This clonotype was counted many times. The J gene is TRBJ2-1, the V gene TRBV19; TRBD2 aligns across 7 bases. The CDR3 totals 14 residues. J gave up 3 bases and V 8 bases, and 7 bases lay outside the gene matches. The germline gives CDR1 LNHDA, CDR2 SQIVND (reference sequence). Here the CDR3 reads CASAGAGDYNEQFF. DNA for the CDR3: TGTGCCAGTGCCGGGGCGGGGGACTACAATGAGCAGTTCTTC.

To note about this clonotype: At one of its ends the junction is not consistent with the germline gene, which may arise from a read error. The rearrangement links TRBV15 to TRBJ1-2, with 7 bases that match TRBD1. The CDR3 runs to 14 residues. CDR1 is LNHNV and CDR2 is YYDKDF in the germline V gene (reference sequence). The CDR3 reads CATSREGTAGGYTF. As DNA, the CDR3 is TGTGCCACAAGCAGAGAAGGGACAGCCGGTGGCTACACCTTC.

This rearrangement joins TRBV14 to TRBJ1-2; D ambiguous. The V gene lost 2 bases and the J gene lost 0 bases, with 7 bases spanning the gap. CDR3 length: 14 amino acids. Germline loops: CDR1 SGHDN, CDR2 FVKESK. CDR3 region: CASSQRLANYGYTF. The CDR3 nucleotides are TGTGCCAGCAGCCAACGTCTAGCTAACTATGGCTACACCTTC.

As regards this clonotype: The junction and the germline gene differ at one end; a read error may be behind it. V usage is TRBV7-9 and J usage is TRBJ1-5, with D perhaps matching TRBD1 (6 bases). The CDR3 has 14 amino acids. Germline CDR1 and CDR2: SEHNR and FQNEAQ (reference sequence). In DNA form, the CDR3 reads TGTGCCAGTAGCTTAGGACAGACTAATCAGCCCCAGCATTTT. Translating it yields CASSLGQTNQPQHF.

This clonotype has ten or more counts. The chain combines TRBV6-4 with TRBJ1-2; D remains unclear. The CDR3 covers 12 residues. In germline, CDR1 is MRHNA, CDR2 SNTAGT. V was pared by 10 bases and J by 2 bases, with 11 bases between. CDR3 coding DNA: TGTGCCACCAAAGAGGGAAACTATGGCTACACCTTC. This codes for CATKEGNYGYTF.

The gene calls are TRBV20-1 and TRBJ2-3; the D is unclear. Germline V gene data show CDR1 as DFQATT and CDR2 as SNEGSKA (reference sequence). The CDR3 contains 9 residues. Deletions cut 6 bases from V and 2 bases from J, with 0 bases between. CDR3 loop: CSATDTQYF. The CDR3 region has the DNA TGCAGTGCCACAGATACGCAGTATTTT.

This clonotype appeared many times. This chain joins TRBV19 and TRBJ2-1, with D maybe TRBD2 (6 bases). CDR1 is LNHDA and CDR2 is SQIVND in the germline V gene (reference sequence). Trimming removed 3 bases at V and 7 bases at J, with 13 bases between. The CDR3 is 14 amino acids. CDR3 coding DNA: TGTGCCAGTAGTATTAGGGCGGGGCTTAATGAGCAGTTCTTC. Its protein product is CASSIRAGLNEQFF.

This rearrangement joins TRBV20-1 to TRBJ2-1, with D maybe TRBD2 (5 bases). CDR1 and CDR2 (germline): DFQATT, SNEGSKA (reference sequence). The CDR3 sequence is 17 residues long. V shed 0 bases and J shed 0 bases, with 15 bases lying between them. CDR3 amino acids: CSARDLRLAHSYNEQFF. CDR3 nucleotide sequence: TGCAGTGCTAGAGATCTCAGGCTAGCCCACTCCTACAATGAGCAGTTCTTC.

This clonotype was counted ten times or more. The chain couples TRBV5-5 to TRBJ2-7, with 7 bases lining up with TRBD2. Germline V lookup: CDR1 SGHKS, CDR2 YYEKEE (reference sequence). CDR3 length: 15 amino acids. With 0 bases clipped from V and 0 bases from J, the junction kept 3 bases outside the gene matches. CDR3 sequence (DNA): TGTGCCAGCAGCTTGGGACTAGCTGCCTCCTACGAGCAGTACTTC. It is translated as CASSLGLAASYEQYF. The full variable domain, its missing parts supplied by reference TRBV5-5 and TRBJ2-7, is DAGVTQSPTHLIKTRGQQVTLRCSPISGHKSVSWYQQVLGQGPQFIFQYYEKEERGRGNFPDRFSARQFPNYSSELNVNALLLGDSALYLCASSLGLAASYEQYFGPGTRLTVT.

The chain has TRBV29-1 and TRBJ1-6; 9 bases are shared with TRBD1. Germline CDR1 reads SQVTM; CDR2 reads ANQGSEA. This CDR3 is built from 13 residues. Trimming cost V 5 bases and J 7 bases; bases outside gene matches: 3. As DNA, the CDR3 is TGCAGCGTTTCCGACAGGGGGAATTCACCCCTCCACTTT. Translating gives CSVSDRGNSPLHF.

The table lists this clonotype with a few counts. The V call is TRBV19, the J call TRBJ2-1, with D possibly matching TRBD1 (5 bases). CDR3 length: 13 residues. Germline CDR1 LNHDA, CDR2 SQIVND (reference sequence). V was pared by 6 bases and J by 8 bases, with 14 bases between. Here the CDR3 reads CASRYRAGYEQFF. Written as DNA, the CDR3 is TGTGCCAGTAGGTACCGAGCAGGGTATGAGCAGTTCTTC.

This clonotype was observed many times. The gene calls are TRBV4-3 and TRBJ1-6; tentative D call: TRBD1 (5 bases). The ends were cut back, 0 bases at V and 7 bases at J, with 13 bases in the middle. The CDR3 sequence is 16 residues long. CDR1 LGHNA and CDR2 YSLEER come from the germline V gene. This CDR3 reads CASSQDLRTNNSPLHF. The DNA for the CDR3 is TGCGCCAGCAGCCAAGATCTTAGGACAAACAATTCACCCCTCCACTTT.

The V gene is TRBV24-1, the J gene TRBJ1-5, with 7 bases matching TRBD1. This CDR3 is 15 amino acids long. Trimming took 1 base from V and 4 from J; bases not matched to a gene: 3. CDR1 is KGHDR, CDR2 SFDVKD, per germline. This CDR3 is CATSDFGTANQPQHF. The CDR3 region has the DNA TGTGCCACCAGTGATTTTGGGACAGCTAATCAGCCCCAGCATTTT.

As regards this clonotype: Sequence at one end of the junction differs from germline and may be a read error. The chain employs TRBV19 and TRBJ2-5; D unresolved. The CDR3 sequence is 11 residues long. Germline CDR1 reads LNHDA; CDR2 reads SQIVND (reference sequence). CDR3 loop: CAGSIHETQYF. CDR3 nucleotides: TGTGCCGGTAGTATCCACGAGACCCAGTACTTC.

The chain combines TRBV7-9 with TRBJ2-5; the D gene is possibly TRBD1 (6 bases). This CDR3 is 14 amino acids long. Germline-derived CDR1 and CDR2 are SEHNR and FQNEAQ (reference sequence). Trimming cost V 5 bases and J 2 bases, with 12 bases left between them. In DNA form, the CDR3 reads TGTGCCAGCAGCGGGCGACAGGAGCAAGAGACCCAGTACTTC. It specifies CASSGRQEQETQYF.

For the CDR3, the DNA is TGTGCCAGCAGCTTAGATGGACAGGGGGGCTTCGAGACCCAGTACTTC. Protein sequence: CASSLDGQGGFETQYF. J is TRBJ2-5 and V is TRBV7-9; TRBD1 matches at 10 bases. With 1 base clipped from V and 5 bases from J, the junction kept 7 bases outside the gene matches. Germline V gene sequence: CDR1 SEHNR, CDR2 FQNEAQ (reference sequence). The CDR3 covers 16 residues.

This rearrangement joins TRBV7-9 to TRBJ1-2; 9 nucleotides line up with TRBD1. The CDR3 runs 16 residues. The J segment lost 4 bases and the V segment lost 1 base, leaving 7 bases of the junction unmatched. CDR1 and CDR2 (germline): SEHNR, FQNEAQ (reference sequence). DNA of the CDR3: TGTGCCAGCAGCTTAGAAGGTGCGACAGGGGGCTATGGCTACACCTTC. As protein: CASSLEGATGGYGYTF. The full variable domain, completed using reference TRBV7-9 and TRBJ1-2, is DTGVSQNPRHKITKRGQNVTFRCDPISEHNRLYWYRQTLGQGPEFLTYFQNEAQLEKSRLLSDRFSAERPKGSFSTLEIQRTEQGDSAMYLCASSLEGATGGYGYTFGSGTRLTVV.

The rearrangement links TRBV20-1 to TRBJ2-5, with 8 bases matching TRBD2. The CDR3 is 14 residues long. J lost 5 bases, V lost 5 bases, and 10 bases had no gene match. The germline V gene encodes CDR1 DFQATT and CDR2 SNEGSKA (reference sequence). The DNA of the CDR3 is TGCAGTGCTGGGGAGGGACTAGTGGAGGAGACCCAGTACTTC. It encodes CSAGEGLVEETQYF.